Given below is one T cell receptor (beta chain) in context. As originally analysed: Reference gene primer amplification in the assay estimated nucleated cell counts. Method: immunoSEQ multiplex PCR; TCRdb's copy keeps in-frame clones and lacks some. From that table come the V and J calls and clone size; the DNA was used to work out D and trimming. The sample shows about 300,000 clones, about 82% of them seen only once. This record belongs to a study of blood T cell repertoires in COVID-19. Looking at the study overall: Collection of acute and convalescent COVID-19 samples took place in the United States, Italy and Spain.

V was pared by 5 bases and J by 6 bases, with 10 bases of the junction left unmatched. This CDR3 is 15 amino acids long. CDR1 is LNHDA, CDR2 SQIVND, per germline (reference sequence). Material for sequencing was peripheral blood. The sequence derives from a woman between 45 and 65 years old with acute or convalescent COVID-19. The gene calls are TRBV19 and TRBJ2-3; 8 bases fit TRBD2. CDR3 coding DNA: TGTGCCAGTAGTGATCAATCGGGACTAGGGGATACGCAGTATTTT. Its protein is CASSDQSGLGDTQYF.